Following are 30 T cell receptor beta chains from one sample sequenced in a study of shared T cell receptors in the human thymus. Profiling relied on immunoSEQ multiplex PCR, and the TCRdb table lists in-frame clones only, not all of them. The sample lists 600,000 to 900,000 clones; 80% to 90% were seen once. These data also featured in a second study, about human thymus T cells.

The sample was thymocytes. These receptors all stem from a girl in the first two years of life with a congenital heart defect.

For the CDR3, the DNA is TGTGCCAGCAGCGTAGCCATTGGGGGGAGATCCCATAATTCACCCCTCCACTTT. This encodes CASSVAIGGRSHNSPLHF. The chain has TRBV9 and TRBJ1-6; possible D gene TRBD1, 5 bases. Germline assignment: CDR1 SGDLS and CDR2 YYNGEE. The CDR3 sequence is 18 residues long. Trimming stripped 0 bases from V and 5 bases from J, with 18 bases between.

The genes are TRBV25-1 and TRBJ2-5, with D possibly TRBD1 on 6 matching bases. There are 17 residues in the CDR3. Germline V gives CDR1 MGHDK, CDR2 SYGVNS. Trimming shortened V by 5 bases and J by 1 base, and 20 bases separated the two germline ends. The CDR3 loop reads CASSSRNGGVFQETQYF. CDR3 bases: TGTGCCAGCAGTAGTAGAAATGGGGGCGTATTCCAAGAGACCCAGTACTTC.

The V and J genes are TRBV6-5 and TRBJ2-5, with TRBD2 identical over 7 bases. The trim removed 0 bases at V and 5 bases at J, leaving 9 bases unmatched. Germline CDR1 and CDR2: MNHEY and SVGAGI. There are 16 residues in the CDR3. The DNA of the CDR3 is TGTGCCAGCAGTTACTCCCCTGGGGAGGGCGGGGAGACCCAGTACTTC. It codes for CASSYSPGEGGETQYF.

The rearrangement links TRBV7-9 to TRBJ1-2, with no clear D. This CDR3 is built from 15 residues. V lost 2 bases and J 6 bases, leaving 16 bases between the germline ends. Germline lookup yields CDR1 SEHNR and CDR2 FQNEAQ (reference sequence). The CDR3, as DNA: TGTGCCAGCAGCTTATCCGGGGAGTGTTCGCATGGCTACACCTTC. It is translated as CASSLSGECSHGYTF.

The CDR3 DNA reads as TGTGCCAGCTCACCAGGGACAGGGCATCAGCCCCAGCATTTT. It yields the protein CASSPGTGHQPQHF. This chain links TRBV18 with TRBJ1-5, with TRBD1 identical over 9 bases. Germline CDR1 KGHSH, CDR2 LQKENI. The ends lost 2 bases at V and 5 bases at J; junction bases unmatched: 1. The CDR3 is 14 amino acids.

This chain joins TRBV10-3 and TRBJ1-1, with D hard to call. Germline CDR1 and CDR2: ENHRY and SYGVKD. There are 16 residues in the CDR3. Trimming removed 0 bases from V and 6 bases from J, with 17 bases in between. CDR3 nucleotides: TGTGCCATCAGTGAGTCTCGGCCCCGGATGAGGGCTGAAGCTTTCTTT. Amino acid sequence: CAISESRPRMRAEAFF.

The chain employs TRBV6-5 and TRBJ2-5; the match to TRBD1 covers 9 bases. V was pared by 6 bases and J by 2 bases, with 1 base of the junction left unmatched. The germline V gene has CDR1 MNHEY and CDR2 SVGAGI. This CDR3 has 13 residues. CDR3 nucleotides: TGTGCCAGCAGGACAGGGGGGCAAGAGACCCAGTACTTC. Translated: CASRTGGQETQYF.

The chain recombines TRBV7-2 with TRBJ2-2; the match to TRBD2 covers 9 bases. CDR1 SGHTA and CDR2 FQGNSA come from the germline V gene. The CDR3 has 15 amino acids. V shed 3 bases, J shed 7 bases, and the junction held 6 bases outside the gene matches. CDR3 DNA: TGTGCCAGCAGCTTGACGCGGGGGGGGAACGGGGAGCTGTTTTTT. Translating it yields CASSLTRGGNGELFF.

This clone has just one count. The chain combines TRBV11-2 with TRBJ2-7; no reliable D call. The length of the CDR3 is 13 residues. Germline assignment: CDR1 SGHAT and CDR2 FQNNGV. Trimming stripped 5 bases from V and 5 bases from J, with 13 bases between. The CDR3 protein is CASSPPRSDEQYF. CDR3 coding DNA: TGTGCCAGCAGCCCCCCTCGGAGCGACGAGCAGTACTTC.

This chain joins TRBV28 and TRBJ2-2; possible D gene TRBD1, 6 bases. The CDR3 loop spans 15 amino acids. The ends were cut back, 4 bases at V and 6 bases at J, with 15 bases in the middle. Per the germline V gene, CDR1 is MDHEN and CDR2 is SYDVKM. The CDR3 DNA sequence: TGTGCCAGCAGTTGGGAGCCCAGGGGTTCCGGGGAGCTGTTTTTT. This codes for CASSWEPRGSGELFF.

The chain links TRBV27 to TRBJ1-1; 7 bases are a match to TRBD1. The ends lost 8 bases at V and 4 bases at J; junction bases unmatched: 13. In germline, CDR1 is MNHEY, CDR2 SMNVEV (reference sequence). This CDR3 comprises 15 residues. This chain's CDR3 is CASAGTAGTRTEAFF. In DNA, the CDR3 is TGTGCCAGCGCCGGGACAGCCGGCACCCGCACTGAAGCTTTCTTT.

The rearrangement joins TRBV30 to TRBJ1-6, with TRBD1 identical over 7 bases. This CDR3 contains 15 residues. The V and J ends lost 5 bases and 6 bases, in that order; junction bases with no gene match: 10. Germline CDR1 GTSNPN, CDR2 SVGIG (reference sequence). DNA for the CDR3: TGTGCCTGGCATCCCCTCCGGGACAGTAATTCACCCCTCCACTTT. Translating gives CAWHPLRDSNSPLHF.

This clone showed up just once. The rearrangement links TRBV14 to TRBJ2-5; 7 bases are a match to TRBD1. This CDR3 is built from 16 residues. The V and J ends lost 1 base and 2 bases, in that order; junction bases with no gene match: 7. Germline V CDR1 and CDR2: SGHDN, FVKESK. DNA for the CDR3: TGTGCCAGCAGCCAAGTGAGACAGGGACCACAAGAGACCCAGTACTTC. Translation gives CASSQVRQGPQETQYF.

In its sample, this clone was seen once. The chain couples TRBV19 to TRBJ1-5, with 10 bases matching TRBD1. Germline V gene data show CDR1 as LNHDA and CDR2 as SQIVND (reference sequence). V lost 8 bases, J lost 4 bases, and 5 bases stayed unmatched. There are 14 residues in the CDR3. This CDR3 reads CASGGQGVNQPQHF. The CDR3 DNA is TGTGCCAGTGGCGGACAGGGGGTAAATCAGCCCCAGCATTTT. Full variable domain (remainder filled in from reference TRBV19 and TRBJ1-5): DGGITQSPKYLFRKEGQNVTLSCEQNLNHDAMYWYRQDPGQGLRLIYYSQIVNDFQKGDIAEGYSVSREKKESFPLTVTSAQKNPTAFYLCASGGQGVNQPQHFGDGTRLSIL.

The chain has TRBV28 and TRBJ1-3; TRBD1 matches at 9 bases. CDR1 MDHEN and CDR2 SYDVKM come from the germline V gene. The CDR3 consists of 17 residues. V shed 6 bases and J 1 base; nucleotides not matched to a gene: 10. The CDR3 reads CASSPTDRGLSGNTIYF. The CDR3 DNA is TGTGCCAGCAGCCCCACGGACAGGGGCTTGTCTGGAAACACCATATATTTT.

Written as DNA, the CDR3 is TGTGCCAGCAGTGTTGGTACTGATAATGAAAAACTGTTTTTT. This codes for CASSVGTDNEKLFF. This chain connects TRBV2 to TRBJ1-4; no reliable D call. Trimming took off 4 bases at V and 4 bases at J, with 10 bases between the two ends. CDR3 size: 14 residues. The germline CDR1 and CDR2 sequences are SNHLY and FYNNEI. Based on the CDR3 plus reference TRBV2 and TRBJ1-4, the full variable domain is EPEVTQTPSHQVTQMGQEVILRCVPISNHLYFYWYRQILGQKVEFLVSFYNNEISEKSEIFDDQFSVERPDGSNFTLKIRSTKLEDSAMYFCASSVGTDNEKLFFGSGTQLSVL.

The rearrangement joins TRBV6-1 to TRBJ1-1; 7 nucleotides agree with TRBD1. CDR1 and CDR2 from the germline V gene are MNHNS and SASEGT. This CDR3 region has 18 residues. With V trimmed by 3 bases and J by 4 bases, 17 bases remained unmatched. The CDR3 spells CASSDYRGRPSFITEAFF. The CDR3 DNA reads TGTGCCAGCAGTGATTACAGGGGTCGTCCCTCATTTATCACTGAAGCTTTCTTT.

The gene calls are TRBV30 and TRBJ2-5; perhaps TRBD1 as D (6 bases). The germline gives CDR1 GTSNPN, CDR2 SVGIG (reference sequence). The CDR3 consists of 12 residues. The V end lost 8 bases, the J end lost 5 bases, and 15 bases lay between the germline ends. The CDR3 DNA follows: TGTGCCGCGAACAGGGAATCGGAGACCCAGTACTTC. Residues: CAANRESETQYF.

The gene calls are TRBV7-2 and TRBJ2-2; 16 bases are shared with TRBD2. Germline CDR1 is SGHTA and CDR2 is FQGNSA. Trimming at V came to 5 bases and at J to 7 bases, leaving 13 bases not matched to a gene. There are 19 residues in the CDR3. In nucleotides, the CDR3 is TGTGCCAGCAGCGCCCCCGGGACTAGCGGGGGGGCCGATCACGGGGAGCTGTTTTTT. Amino acid sequence: CASSAPGTSGGADHGELFF.

V gene TRBV6-1 combines with J gene TRBJ1-4; the D is unclear. With 6 bases removed from V and 0 bases from J, the gap between germline ends came to 11 bases. This CDR3 contains 15 residues. The V gene's germline CDR1 is MNHNS and CDR2 SASEGT. CDR3 coding DNA: TGTGCCAGCAGCCCCTCCCGCGCAACTAATGAAAAACTGTTTTTT. Protein sequence: CASSPSRATNEKLFF.

V and J are TRBV27 and TRBJ2-1; 9 nucleotides match TRBD1. The CDR3 is made up of 18 amino acids. Losses at the gene ends were 3 bases for V and 6 bases for J; bases not matched to a gene: 15. Germline V gene sequence: CDR1 MNHEY, CDR2 SMNVEV (reference sequence). The CDR3 loop is CASSFRDRAFEGLNEQFF. The DNA of the CDR3 is TGTGCCAGCAGTTTTCGGGACAGGGCCTTCGAGGGACTCAATGAGCAGTTCTTC.

The chain links TRBV18 to TRBJ2-5, with 9 bases that match TRBD2. V was pared by 6 bases and J by 9 bases, with 17 bases of the junction left unmatched. The CDR3 consists of 16 residues. CDR1 is KGHSH, CDR2 LQKENI, per germline. The CDR3 nucleotides are TGTGCCAGCTCGTTTCTAGCGGGGCAACTAAAAGGGGCCCAGTACTTC. Translating gives CASSFLAGQLKGAQYF.

The chain links TRBV25-1 to TRBJ2-1; TRBD2 agrees at 12 bases. V shed 6 bases, J shed 9 bases, and the junction held 6 bases outside the gene matches. The CDR3 sequence is 14 residues long. The germline CDR1 and CDR2 sequences are MGHDK and SYGVNS. CDR3 residues: CASRASGGAVEQFF. CDR3 coding DNA: TGTGCCAGCAGAGCTAGCGGGGGGGCAGTTGAGCAGTTCTTC.

J is TRBJ1-2 and V is TRBV5-8, with 7 bases fitting TRBD1. The trim removed 4 bases at V and 0 bases at J, leaving 21 bases unmatched. CDR1 is SGHTS, CDR2 YDEGEE, per germline. This CDR3 comprises 20 residues. CDR3 bases: TGTGCCAGCAGCCATTGGTATTTTGCTGGGGACAGATATGCTAACTATGGCTACACCTTC. Protein sequence: CASSHWYFAGDRYANYGYTF. The full variable domain, with the rest looked up from reference TRBV5-8 and TRBJ1-2, is EAGVTQSPTHLIKTRGQQATLRCSPISGHTSVYWYQQALGLGLQFLLWYDEGEERNRGNFPPRFSGRQFPNYSSELNVNALELEDSALYLCASSHWYFAGDRYANYGYTFGSGTRLTVV.

V is TRBV9 and J is TRBJ2-1; 8 bases match TRBD2. Germline CDR1 and CDR2: SGDLS and YYNGEE. The V segment lost 3 bases and the J segment 8 bases; nucleotides outside the gene matches: 22. CDR3 length: 19 residues. Written as DNA, the CDR3 is TGTGCCAGCAGCGCGATAGGGGCGGGAGCGGGGGTTTTTTTCGATGAGCAGTTCTTC. Translated, it gives CASSAIGAGAGVFFDEQFF.

The genes are TRBV18 and TRBJ2-7; 8 positions match TRBD1. Trimming removed 3 bases from V and 1 base from J; junction bases left unmatched: 5. CDR1 and CDR2 from the germline V gene are KGHSH and LQKENI. This CDR3 comprises 15 residues. The CDR3, as DNA: TGTGCCAGCTCACCTGGGGACAGGCTGTCCTACGAGCAGTACTTC. Its translation is CASSPGDRLSYEQYF.

This clone showed up just once. The genes are TRBV14 and TRBJ1-1; the D is unclear. There are 12 residues in the CDR3. Trimming cost V 4 bases and J 11 bases, with 14 bases left between them. The germline V gene has CDR1 SGHDN and CDR2 FVKESK. The CDR3 DNA reads TGTGCCAGCAGCCCCCTCGGGAGGAGGGCTTTCTTT. Amino acids: CASSPLGRRAFF.

J is TRBJ1-1 and V is TRBV5-8; D possibly corresponds to TRBD1 (6 bases). Trimming took off 4 bases at V and 2 bases at J, with 15 bases between the two ends. CDR1 and CDR2 (germline): SGHTS, YDEGEE. The CDR3 is 15 amino acids. CDR3 DNA: TGTGCCAGCAGCCGAGGTACACAGGGAAACACTGAAGCTTTCTTT. This codes for CASSRGTQGNTEAFF.

This chain joins TRBV4-2 and TRBJ2-2; the D gene is possibly TRBD2 (7 bases). V was clipped by 4 bases and J by 6 bases, with 18 bases between them. The CDR3 is made up of 16 amino acids. Germline lookup yields CDR1 LGHNA and CDR2 YNFKEQ. CDR3: CASSLPLGGPAGELFF. CDR3 nucleotide sequence: TGTGCCAGCAGCCTTCCCTTGGGGGGGCCGGCCGGGGAGCTGTTTTTT.

The chain has TRBV9 and TRBJ1-2; 12 bases fit TRBD1. The CDR3 length is 18 residues. V was clipped by 7 bases and J by 4 bases; unmatched bases: 17. Germline-derived CDR1 and CDR2 are SGDLS and YYNGEE. In DNA, the CDR3 is TGTGCCAGCCGCGGGGGGGAAGGAGGGGACAGGGGGCCCTATGGCTACACCTTC. As protein: CASRGGEGGDRGPYGYTF. Full variable domain (remainder filled in from reference TRBV9 and TRBJ1-2): DSGVTQTPKHLITATGQRVTLRCSPRSGDLSVYWYQQSLDQGLQFLIQYYNGEERAKGNILERFSAQQFPDLHSELNLSSLELGDSALYFCASRGGEGGDRGPYGYTFGSGTRLTVV.